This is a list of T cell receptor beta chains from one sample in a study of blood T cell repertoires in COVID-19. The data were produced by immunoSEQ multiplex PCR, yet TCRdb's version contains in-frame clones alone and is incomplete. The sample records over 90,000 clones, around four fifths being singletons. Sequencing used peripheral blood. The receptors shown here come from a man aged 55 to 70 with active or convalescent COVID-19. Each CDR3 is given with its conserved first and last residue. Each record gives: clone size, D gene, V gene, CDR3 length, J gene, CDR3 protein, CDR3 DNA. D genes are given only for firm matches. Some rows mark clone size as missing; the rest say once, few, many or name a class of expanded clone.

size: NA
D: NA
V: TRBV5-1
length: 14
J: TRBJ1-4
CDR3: CASSSDRTNEKLFF
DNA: TGCGCCAGCAGCTCGGACAGAACTAATGAAAAACTGTTTTTT

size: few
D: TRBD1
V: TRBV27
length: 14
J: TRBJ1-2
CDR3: CASSFGGGLYGYTF
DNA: TGTGCCAGCAGTTTTGGAGGGGGCTTATATGGCTACACCTTC

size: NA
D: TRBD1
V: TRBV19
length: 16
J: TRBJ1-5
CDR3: CASSALDRERNQPQHF
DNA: TGTGCCAGTAGTGCACTTGACAGGGAACGCAATCAGCCCCAGCATTTT

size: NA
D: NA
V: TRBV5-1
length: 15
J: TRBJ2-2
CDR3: CASSLAVQITGELFF
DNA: TGCGCCAGCAGCTTGGCCGTGCAGATCACCGGGGAGCTGTTTTTT

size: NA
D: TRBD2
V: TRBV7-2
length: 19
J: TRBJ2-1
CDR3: CASSLGGAGLAAPGNEQFF
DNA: TGTGCCAGCAGCTTAGGGGGGGCGGGACTAGCAGCACCAGGCAATGAGCAGTTCTTC

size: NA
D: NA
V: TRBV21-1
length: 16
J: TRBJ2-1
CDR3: CASSTNRESSYNEQFF
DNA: TGTGCCAGCAGCACGAACAGGGAAAGCTCCTACAATGAGCAGTTCTTC

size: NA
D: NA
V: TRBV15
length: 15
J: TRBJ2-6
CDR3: CATSNQGSGANVLTF
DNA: TGTGCCACCAGTAATCAGGGGTCTGGGGCCAACGTCCTGACTTTC

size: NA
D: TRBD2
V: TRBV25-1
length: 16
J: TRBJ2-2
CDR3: CASSVASGRLTGELFF
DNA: TGTGCCAGCAGTGTGGCTAGCGGGAGGTTGACCGGGGAGCTGTTTTTT

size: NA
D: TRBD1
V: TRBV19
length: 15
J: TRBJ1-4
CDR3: CASSPRQGTNEKLFF
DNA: TGTGCCAGTAGTCCTCGACAGGGAACTAATGAAAAACTGTTTTTT

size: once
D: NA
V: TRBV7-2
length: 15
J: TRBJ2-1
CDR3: CASSLGYSGYNEQFF
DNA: TGTGCCAGCAGCTTAGGGTACAGCGGTTACAATGAGCAGTTCTTC

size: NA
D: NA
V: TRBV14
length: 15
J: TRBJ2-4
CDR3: CASSRSGLAKNIQYF
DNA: TGTGCCAGCAGCCGCTCAGGCTTAGCCAAAAACATTCAGTACTTC

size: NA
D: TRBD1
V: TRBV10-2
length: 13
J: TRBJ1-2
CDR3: CASNPGQGVGYTF
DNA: TGCGCCAGCAATCCGGGACAGGGTGTAGGCTACACCTTC

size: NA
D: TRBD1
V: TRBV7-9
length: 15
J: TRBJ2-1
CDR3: CASSLGSGGYNEQFF
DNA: TGTGCCAGCAGCTTAGGTTCAGGGGGTTACAATGAGCAGTTCTTC

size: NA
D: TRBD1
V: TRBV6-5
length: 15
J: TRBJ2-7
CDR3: CASPPDGDSPYEQYF
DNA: TGTGCCAGCCCCCCCGACGGGGACAGTCCCTACGAGCAGTACTTC

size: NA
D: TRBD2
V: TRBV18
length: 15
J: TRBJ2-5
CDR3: CASSHTSGRQETQYF
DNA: TGTGCCAGCTCCCATACTAGCGGGAGACAAGAGACCCAGTACTTC

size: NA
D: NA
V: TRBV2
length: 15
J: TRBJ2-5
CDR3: CASSKQGVKSETQYF
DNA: TGTGCCAGCAGTAAACAGGGTGTTAAGTCGGAGACCCAGTACTTC

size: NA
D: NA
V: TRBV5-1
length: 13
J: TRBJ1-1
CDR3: CASSPEGNTEAFF
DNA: TGCGCCAGCAGCCCGGAGGGGAACACTGAAGCTTTCTTT

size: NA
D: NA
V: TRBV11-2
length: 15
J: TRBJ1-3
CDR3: CASSLGAGPGNTIYF
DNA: TGTGCCAGCAGCCTGGGGGCAGGGCCTGGAAACACCATATATTTT

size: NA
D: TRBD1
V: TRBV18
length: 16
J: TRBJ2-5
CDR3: CASSPPYTGEQETQYF
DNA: TGTGCCAGCTCACCACCGTACACAGGGGAGCAAGAGACCCAGTACTTC

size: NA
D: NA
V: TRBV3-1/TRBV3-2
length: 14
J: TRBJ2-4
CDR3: CASSHELAKNIQYF
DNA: TGTGCCAGCAGCCACGAGCTAGCCAAAAACATTCAGTACTTC

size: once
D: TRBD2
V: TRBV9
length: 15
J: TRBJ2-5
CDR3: CASPGLAGADGTQYF
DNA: TGTGCCAGCCCGGGACTAGCGGGAGCGGACGGGACCCAGTACTTC

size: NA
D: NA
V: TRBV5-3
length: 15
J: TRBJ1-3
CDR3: CARSPPRDAGNTIYF
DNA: TGTGCCAGAAGCCCCCCGCGGGACGCAGGAAACACCATATATTTT

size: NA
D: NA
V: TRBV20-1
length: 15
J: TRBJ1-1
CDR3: CSASGGNNLNTEAFF
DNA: TGCAGTGCTAGTGGAGGTAACAACCTGAACACTGAAGCTTTCTTT

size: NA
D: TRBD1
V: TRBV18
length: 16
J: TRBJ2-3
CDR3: CASSPRDRALTDTQYF
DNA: TGTGCCAGCTCACCACGGGACAGGGCTTTAACAGATACGCAGTATTTT

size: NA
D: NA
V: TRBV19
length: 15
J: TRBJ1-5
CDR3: CASSIAGIYTQPQHF
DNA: TGTGCCAGTAGTATAGCAGGCATCTACACGCAGCCCCAGCATTTT

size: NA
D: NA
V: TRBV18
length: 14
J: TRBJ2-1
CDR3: CASSPDRLDGEQFF
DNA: TGTGCCAGCTCACCGGATAGACTAGACGGAGAGCAGTTCTTC

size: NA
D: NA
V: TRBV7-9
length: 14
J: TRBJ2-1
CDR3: CASSLEGARDEQFF
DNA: TGTGCCAGCAGCTTGGAAGGGGCTAGGGATGAGCAGTTCTTC

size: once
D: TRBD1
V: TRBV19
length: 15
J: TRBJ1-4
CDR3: CASTPQGATNEKLFF
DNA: TGTGCCAGTACCCCCCAGGGGGCAACTAATGAAAAACTGTTTTTT

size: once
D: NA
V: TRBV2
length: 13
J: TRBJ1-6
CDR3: CASSSGWNSPLHF
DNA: TGTGCCAGCAGTTCCGGGTGGAATTCACCCCTCCACTTT

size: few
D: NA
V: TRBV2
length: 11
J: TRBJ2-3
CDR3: CASTLADTQYF
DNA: TGTGCCAGCACCCTAGCGGATACGCAGTATTTT

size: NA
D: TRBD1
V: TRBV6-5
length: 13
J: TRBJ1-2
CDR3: CASSTRDSGGYTF
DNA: TGTGCCAGCAGTACCCGGGACAGCGGTGGCTACACCTTC

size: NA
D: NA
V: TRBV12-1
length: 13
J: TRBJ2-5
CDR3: CASRDRAPETQYF
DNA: TGTGCCAGCCGGGACAGGGCCCCAGAGACCCAGTACTTC

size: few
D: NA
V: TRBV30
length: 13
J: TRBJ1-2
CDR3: CAWRRLRSYGYTF
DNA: TGTGCCTGGAGGAGACTCCGGTCCTATGGCTACACCTTC

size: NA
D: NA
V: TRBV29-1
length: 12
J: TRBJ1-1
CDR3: CSVEESAPQAFF
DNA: TGCAGCGTTGAAGAGAGTGCACCTCAAGCTTTCTTT

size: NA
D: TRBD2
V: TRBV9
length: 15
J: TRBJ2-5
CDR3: CASSVSTSGKETQYF
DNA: TGTGCCAGCAGCGTATCCACTAGCGGGAAAGAGACCCAGTACTTC

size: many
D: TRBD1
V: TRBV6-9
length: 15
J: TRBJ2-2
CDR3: CASSYRGQYTGELFF
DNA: TGTGCCAGCAGTTACAGGGGGCAGTACACCGGGGAGCTGTTTTTT

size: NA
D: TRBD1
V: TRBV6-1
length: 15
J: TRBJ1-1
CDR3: CASSDLDRVATEAFF
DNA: TGTGCCAGCAGTGACCTGGACAGGGTAGCCACTGAAGCTTTCTTT

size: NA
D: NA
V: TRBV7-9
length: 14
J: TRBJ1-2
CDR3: CASSLWQGSYGYTF
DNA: TGTGCCAGCAGCTTATGGCAGGGGAGCTATGGCTACACCTTC

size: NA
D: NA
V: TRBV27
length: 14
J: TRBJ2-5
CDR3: CASSLLTSLETQYF
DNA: TGTGCCAGCAGTTTATTGACTAGTCTGGAGACCCAGTACTTC

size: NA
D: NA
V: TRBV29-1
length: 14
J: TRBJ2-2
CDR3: CSGRVKGRTGELFF
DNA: TGCAGCGGGCGGGTCAAAGGGAGGACCGGGGAGCTGTTTTTT

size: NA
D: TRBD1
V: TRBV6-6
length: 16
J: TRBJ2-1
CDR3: CASSTTDRGGYNEQFF
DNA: TGTGCCAGCAGTACCACAGACAGGGGTGGCTACAATGAGCAGTTCTTC

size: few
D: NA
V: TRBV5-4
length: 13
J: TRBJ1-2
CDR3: CASSLEQTYGYTF
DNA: TGTGCCAGCAGCTTGGAACAGACCTATGGCTACACCTTC

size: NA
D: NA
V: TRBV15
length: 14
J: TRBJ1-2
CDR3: CATSAQSGTNGYTF
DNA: TGTGCCACCAGCGCCCAGTCGGGAACAAATGGCTACACCTTC

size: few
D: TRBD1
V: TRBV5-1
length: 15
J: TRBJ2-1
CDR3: CASSPGQVPYNEQFF
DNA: TGCGCCAGCAGTCCGGGACAGGTCCCCTACAATGAGCAGTTCTTC

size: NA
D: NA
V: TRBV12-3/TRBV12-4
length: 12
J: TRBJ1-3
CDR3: CASRLSGNTIYF
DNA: TGTGCCAGCAGACTCTCTGGAAACACCATATATTTT

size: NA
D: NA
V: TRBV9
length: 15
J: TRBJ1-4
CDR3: CASSPGGAVNEKLFF
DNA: TGTGCCAGCAGCCCGGGGGGGGCTGTTAATGAAAAACTGTTTTTT

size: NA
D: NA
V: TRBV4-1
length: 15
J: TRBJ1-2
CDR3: CASSHGDSKNYGYTF
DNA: TGCGCCAGCAGCCATGGAGATTCTAAAAACTATGGCTACACCTTC

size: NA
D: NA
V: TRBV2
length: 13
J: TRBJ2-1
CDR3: CASRRTGVSEQFF
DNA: TGTGCCAGCCGACGAACCGGGGTGAGTGAGCAGTTCTTC

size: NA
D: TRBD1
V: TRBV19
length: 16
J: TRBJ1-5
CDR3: CASQPLRDRSNQPQHF
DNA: TGTGCCAGTCAGCCCCTCCGGGACAGAAGCAATCAGCCCCAGCATTTT

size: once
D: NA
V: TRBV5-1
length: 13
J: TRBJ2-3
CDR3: CASREGAGDTQYF
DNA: TGCGCCAGCCGGGAGGGGGCCGGAGATACGCAGTATTTT

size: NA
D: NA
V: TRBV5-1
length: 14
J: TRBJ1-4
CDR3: CASSLGATNEKLFF
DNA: TGCGCCAGCAGCTTGGGGGCTACTAATGAAAAACTGTTTTTT

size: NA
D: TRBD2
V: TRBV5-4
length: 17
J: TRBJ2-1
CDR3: CASSPGGLAVLPHEQFF
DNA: TGTGCCAGCAGCCCGGGAGGACTAGCGGTCCTGCCCCATGAGCAGTTCTTC

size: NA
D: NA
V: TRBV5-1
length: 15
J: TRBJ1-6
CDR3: CASSPSGGLRSPLHF
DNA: TGCGCCAGCAGCCCTAGCGGGGGTTTGCGATCACCCCTCCACTTT

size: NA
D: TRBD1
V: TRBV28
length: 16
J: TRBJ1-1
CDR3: CASSSPNDRANTEAFF
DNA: TGTGCCAGCAGTTCCCCAAACGACAGGGCCAACACTGAAGCTTTCTTT

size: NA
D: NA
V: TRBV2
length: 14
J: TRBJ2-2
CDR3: CASNLRTTTGELFF
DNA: TGTGCCAGCAACCTTCGGACAACCACCGGGGAGCTGTTTTTT